This entry lists 30 T cell receptor beta chains sequenced from one sample in a study of T cell repertoires in cytomegalovirus infection. Their specific antigens are unknown. TCRdb ran MiXCR on the reads and lists one entry per CDR3 protein. This table has under 850,000 distinct CDR3 sequences, roughly 33% appearing once. The sample consisted of cultured PBMCs, taken from culture after CMV antigen stimulation. The receptors come from a human donor in good health (CMV status not recorded). Some clones in this sample may be carry-over from other donors' samples.

This clonotype was seen a single time. The DNA for the CDR3 is TGTGCCAGCAGCTTAGCCCGGGGACTAAGATATGGCTACACCTTC. Protein: CASSLARGLRYGYTF. The gene calls are TRBV7-8 and TRBJ1-2; D perhaps matches TRBD1 (5 bases). V was shortened by 0 bases and J by 5 bases, with 13 bases between the two germline ends. The CDR3 covers 15 residues. Germline V lookup: CDR1 SGHVS, CDR2 FQNEAQ. Full variable domain (missing parts from reference TRBV7-8 and TRBJ1-2): GAGVSQSPRYKVAKRGQDVALRCDPISGHVSLFWYQQALGQGPEFLTYFQNEAQLDKSGLPSDRFFAERPEGSVSTLKIQRTQQEDSAVYLCASSLARGLRYGYTFGSGTRLTVV.

The chain carries TRBV6-2 or TRBV6-3 and TRBJ2-1; the D is unclear. There are 12 residues in the CDR3. Germline CDR1 is MNHEY and CDR2 is SVGEGT. V lost 6 bases, J lost 10 bases, and 13 bases lay in between. CDR3 bases: TGTGCCAGCAGCCGGACGCCTGTCGAGCAGTTCTTC. Its protein product is CASSRTPVEQFF.

The chain joins TRBV4-1 to TRBJ1-5; possible D gene TRBD1, 5 bases. Trimming stripped 0 bases from V and 0 bases from J, with 15 bases between. This CDR3 is built from 18 residues. Germline CDR1 MGHRA, CDR2 YSYEKL. The CDR3 loop is CASSQEPSGGYSNQPQHF. CDR3 sequence (DNA): TGCGCCAGCAGCCAAGAGCCTTCTGGGGGTTATAGCAATCAGCCCCAGCATTTT.

The table lists this clonotype with many counts. The rearrangement uses TRBV7-2 and TRBJ2-4; possible D gene TRBD2, 6 bases. V was shortened by 1 base and J by 7 bases, with 11 bases between the two germline ends. From germline, CDR1 is SGHTA and CDR2 FQGNSA. The CDR3 has 14 amino acids. CDR3 protein: CASSLDGGLNIQYF. The CDR3 coding sequence is TGTGCCAGCAGCTTAGACGGAGGGCTGAACATTCAGTACTTC.

The V and J genes are TRBV19 and TRBJ1-6; D gene uncertain. This CDR3 is built from 14 residues. Germline V gene sequence: CDR1 LNHDA, CDR2 SQIVND (reference sequence). V was cut by 3 bases and J by 5 bases, with 8 bases left in between. The CDR3 region has the DNA TGTGCCAGTAGTATGGCCCTTAATAATTCACCCCTCCACTTT. This encodes CASSMALNNSPLHF.

V is TRBV2 and J is TRBJ2-7, with TRBD1 as a possible D gene (6 bases). The germline CDR1 and CDR2 sequences are SNHLY and FYNNEI. V gave up 8 bases and J gave up 3 bases, with 14 bases separating them. This CDR3 spans 13 amino acids. The CDR3 spells CASVRDTLYEQYF. As DNA, the CDR3 is TGTGCCAGCGTAAGGGACACTCTCTACGAGCAGTACTTC.

This clonotype was detected only a few times. The CDR3 nucleotides are TGTGCCAGCAGTCGGGGATCACCCCTCCACTTT. It encodes CASSRGSPLHF. The chain joins TRBV6-6 to TRBJ1-6; no clear D. The germline gives CDR1 MNHNY, CDR2 SVGAGI (reference sequence). Trimming removed 5 bases at V and 10 bases at J, with 6 bases between. There are 11 residues in the CDR3.

The chain has TRBV4-1 and TRBJ2-3, with D hard to call. The CDR3 has 14 amino acids. Trimming took off 2 bases at V and 5 bases at J, with 11 bases between the two ends. The germline V gene encodes CDR1 MGHRA and CDR2 YSYEKL. The DNA for the CDR3 is TGCGCCAGCAGCCAAAATCAACAGAGAGATACGCAGTATTTT. Encoded protein: CASSQNQQRDTQYF.

The chain couples TRBV12-3 or TRBV12-4 to TRBJ2-5; D could derive from TRBD1 or TRBD2 (5 bases each). Trimming left V 6 bases short and J 4 bases short, with 18 bases between. CDR3 length equals 15 residues. CDR3 amino acids: CASSPGRRNLETQYF. For the CDR3, the DNA is TGTGCCAGCAGCCCGGGACGGAGGAACTTAGAGACCCAGTACTTC.

The genes are TRBV7-9 and TRBJ2-7; tentatively, D is TRBD2 (6 bases). Germline V CDR1 and CDR2: SEHNR, FQNEAQ (reference sequence). The ends were cut back, 0 bases at V and 1 base at J, with 13 bases in the middle. CDR3 size: 16 residues. The CDR3 loop reads CASSLAGGRYSYEQYF. The DNA of the CDR3 is TGTGCCAGCAGCTTAGCGGGAGGCCGATATTCCTACGAGCAGTACTTC.

The chain uses TRBV6-5 and TRBJ2-7, with 9 bases matching TRBD1. Looked up from germline, CDR1 is MNHEY and CDR2 is SVGAGI. Trimming at V came to 6 bases and at J to 0 bases, leaving 6 bases not matched to a gene. The CDR3 has 15 amino acids. The CDR3 DNA follows: TGTGCCAGCAGGTTGACAGGGGGAAACTCCTACGAGCAGTACTTC. Amino acid sequence: CASRLTGGNSYEQYF.

CDR3 loop: CASSRLGAAYEQYF. CDR3 nucleotides: TGTGCCAGCAGTCGGCTAGGAGCGGCCTACGAGCAGTACTTC. The chain links TRBV28 to TRBJ2-7; weak D call: TRBD2 (5 bases). CDR1 is MDHEN and CDR2 is SYDVKM in the germline V gene. The CDR3 runs 14 residues. V lost 5 bases to trimming and J lost 2 bases, with 13 bases between them.

This clonotype has a handful of counts. The chain links TRBV6-1 to TRBJ2-7; the match to TRBD2 covers 10 bases. The CDR3 spans 16 residues. The germline V gene encodes CDR1 MNHNS and CDR2 SASEGT. V lost 6 bases to trimming and J lost 1 base; unmatched junction nucleotides: 9. The CDR3 is CASRSTSSGSSYEQYF. In nucleotides, the CDR3 is TGTGCCAGCAGGTCGACTTCTAGCGGGAGTTCCTACGAGCAGTACTTC.

This clonotype was picked up a small number of times. The chain employs TRBV7-9 and TRBJ1-5, with D uncertain. Germline V gives CDR1 SEHNR, CDR2 FQNEAQ (reference sequence). Trimming took 6 bases from V and 0 from J, leaving 9 bases between them. The CDR3 length is 14 residues. The CDR3 nucleotides read TGTGCCAGCAGTCAACGGGGTAGCAATCAGCCCCAGCATTTT. It yields the protein CASSQRGSNQPQHF.

This clonotype was seen many times. The J gene is TRBJ1-2, the V gene TRBV7-2; a possible D gene is TRBD1 (5 bases). Germline assignment: CDR1 SGHTA and CDR2 FQGNSA. CDR3 length: 14 residues. Trimming stripped 4 bases from V and 2 bases from J, with 11 bases between. The CDR3 sequence: CASSSGGPNYGYTF. The CDR3 bases are TGTGCCAGCAGCTCCGGGGGACCAAACTATGGCTACACCTTC.

The V and J genes are TRBV27 and TRBJ2-7, with D perhaps assigned TRBD1 or TRBD2 (5 bases each). This CDR3 has 13 amino acids. Per the germline V gene, CDR1 is MNHEY and CDR2 is SMNVEV (reference sequence). Trimming pared 2 bases from V and 7 bases from J, leaving 12 bases between. In DNA, the CDR3 is TGTGCCAGCAGTTTAGGGGGAGCTCAGGAGCAGTACTTC. Protein: CASSLGGAQEQYF.

There are a few counts of this clonotype. The chain has TRBV20-1 and TRBJ2-5; perhaps TRBD2 as D (7 bases). CDR3 size: 13 residues. V dropped 6 bases and J dropped 5 bases, with 16 bases sitting between them. Per germline, CDR1 DFQATT and CDR2 SNEGSKA (reference sequence). The CDR3 DNA reads as TGCAGTGCGATCCGGGGGGCAGGGGAGACCCAGTACTTC. This codes for CSAIRGAGETQYF.

This clonotype appeared a few times. The CDR3, as DNA: TGTGCCACTCGGGACAGCCCTAACCAAGAGACCCAGTACTTC. Translated: CATRDSPNQETQYF. This chain joins TRBV6-6 and TRBJ2-5; 7 positions agree with TRBD1. The germline gives CDR1 MNHNY, CDR2 SVGAGI (reference sequence). The V and J ends lost 10 bases and 0 bases, in that order; junction bases with no gene match: 8. The CDR3 loop spans 14 amino acids.

The chain combines TRBV19 with TRBJ1-5; perhaps TRBD1 as D (5 bases). Germline CDR1 reads LNHDA; CDR2 reads SQIVND (reference sequence). This CDR3 spans 16 amino acids. Trimming removed 2 bases from V and 0 bases from J, with 11 bases in between. CDR3 nucleotide sequence: TGTGCCAGTAGTATAATGGGGGACCTTAGCAATCAGCCCCAGCATTTT. Translating gives CASSIMGDLSNQPQHF.

This chain joins TRBV6-2 or TRBV6-3 and TRBJ2-7; D is undetermined. CDR1 is MNHEY and CDR2 is SVGEGT in the germline V gene. The V end was cut by 2 bases, the J end by 3 bases, with 8 bases between. The CDR3 totals 13 residues. CDR3 protein: CASSYALYYEQYF. CDR3 nucleotide sequence: TGTGCCAGCAGTTACGCCCTTTACTACGAGCAGTACTTC.

The rearrangement links TRBV6-2 or TRBV6-3 to TRBJ2-7; no firm D call. Trimming left V 4 bases short and J 1 base short, with 11 bases between. CDR3 length: 14 amino acids. Looked up from germline, CDR1 is MNHEY and CDR2 is SVGEGT. The CDR3 coding sequence is TGTGCCAGCAGTTCATCAAGGATTTCCTACGAGCAGTACTTC. It encodes CASSSSRISYEQYF.

This chain uses TRBV7-9 with TRBJ2-1, with D maybe TRBD1 (6 bases). The germline V gene has CDR1 SEHNR and CDR2 FQNEAQ (reference sequence). This CDR3 spans 13 amino acids. V gave up 8 bases and J gave up 4 bases, with 12 bases separating them. CDR3: CASENRVYNEQFF. In DNA form, the CDR3 reads TGTGCCAGCGAAAACAGGGTTTACAATGAGCAGTTCTTC.

Written as DNA, the CDR3 is TGCAGCGTAGCCACTAGCGGGGTACCAGATACGCAGTATTTT. Translating it yields CSVATSGVPDTQYF. The chain has TRBV29-1 and TRBJ2-3, with 10 bases that match TRBD2. Germline V gene sequence: CDR1 SQVTM, CDR2 ANQGSEA. J gave up 4 bases and V 6 bases, and 7 bases lay outside the gene matches. The CDR3 covers 14 residues.

This chain uses TRBV14 with TRBJ2-3; 10 nucleotides agree with TRBD2. This CDR3 is built from 17 residues. Germline values: CDR1 SGHDN, CDR2 FVKESK. With 3 bases clipped from V and 1 base from J, the junction kept 7 bases outside the gene matches. The CDR3 DNA reads as TGTGCCAGCAGCCAGGCTACCGGGACTAGCGGCACAGATACGCAGTATTTT. This encodes CASSQATGTSGTDTQYF.

In its sample, this clonotype was seen a few times. The chain joins TRBV5-6 to TRBJ2-7; TRBD1 might be the D (6 bases). Trimming left V 4 bases short and J 5 bases short, with 19 bases between. This CDR3 comprises 15 residues. Germline V gene lookup returns CDR1 SGHDT and CDR2 YYEEEE. CDR3 amino acids: CASSTRPDRRHEQYF. CDR3 DNA: TGTGCCAGCAGCACAAGACCTGACAGGAGGCACGAGCAGTACTTC.

This clonotype was recorded a few times. This sequence joins TRBV5-5 and TRBJ2-7, with D hard to call. This CDR3 spans 14 amino acids. Looked up from germline, CDR1 is SGHKS and CDR2 is YYEKEE (reference sequence). Trimming shortened V by 4 bases and J by 3 bases, and 14 bases separated the two germline ends. CDR3 bases: TGTGCCAGCAGCGCGCCAGACATCAACTACGAGCAGTACTTC. It encodes CASSAPDINYEQYF.

This clonotype was counted a few times. The chain uses TRBV7-6 and TRBJ2-4, with D uncertain. The CDR3 covers 16 residues. V lost 1 base, J lost 0 bases, and 10 bases lay in between. Germline V gene sequence: CDR1 SGHVS, CDR2 FNYEAQ. The DNA of the CDR3 is TGTGCCAGCAGCTTAGAGGCAGAACTAGCCAAAAACATTCAGTACTTC. Its protein is CASSLEAELAKNIQYF.

This clonotype was detected ten times or more. The rearrangement joins TRBV7-2 to TRBJ2-3, with D perhaps matching TRBD2 (6 bases). The ends were cut back, 0 bases at V and 0 bases at J, with 10 bases in the middle. The CDR3 runs 16 residues. Germline-derived CDR1 and CDR2 are SGHTA and FQGNSA. This chain's CDR3 is CASSLAPSVSTDTQYF. The CDR3 DNA sequence: TGTGCCAGCAGCTTAGCGCCTAGCGTAAGCACAGATACGCAGTATTTT.

V gene TRBV7-2 combines with J gene TRBJ2-2; D is uncertain. Germline CDR1 and CDR2: SGHTA and FQGNSA. This CDR3 has 15 amino acids. V was cut by 6 bases and J by 2 bases, with 13 bases left in between. The CDR3 loop is CASRAPPFNTGELFF. DNA for the CDR3: TGTGCCAGCAGGGCCCCACCTTTCAACACCGGGGAGCTGTTTTTT.

This clonotype was seen many times. The chain couples TRBV7-2 to TRBJ2-1; the match to TRBD2 covers 12 bases. Germline CDR1 reads SGHTA; CDR2 reads FQGNSA. This CDR3 is built from 16 residues. Trimming cost V 5 bases and J 4 bases; bases outside gene matches: 6. Written as DNA, the CDR3 is TGTGCCAGCAGCCCTCGGACTAGCGGGACGTACAATGAGCAGTTCTTC. It codes for CASSPRTSGTYNEQFF.